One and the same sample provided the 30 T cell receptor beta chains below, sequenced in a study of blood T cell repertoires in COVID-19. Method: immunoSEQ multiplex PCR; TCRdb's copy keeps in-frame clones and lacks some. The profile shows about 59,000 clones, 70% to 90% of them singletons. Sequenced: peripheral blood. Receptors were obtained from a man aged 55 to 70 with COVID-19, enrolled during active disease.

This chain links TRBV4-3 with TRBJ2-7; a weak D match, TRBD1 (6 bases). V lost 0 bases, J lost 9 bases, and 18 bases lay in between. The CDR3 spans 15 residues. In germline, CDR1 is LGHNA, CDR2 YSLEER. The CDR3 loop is CASSQDPGGSGRQYF. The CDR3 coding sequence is TGCGCCAGCAGCCAAGATCCTGGGGGCTCCGGTCGGCAGTACTTC.

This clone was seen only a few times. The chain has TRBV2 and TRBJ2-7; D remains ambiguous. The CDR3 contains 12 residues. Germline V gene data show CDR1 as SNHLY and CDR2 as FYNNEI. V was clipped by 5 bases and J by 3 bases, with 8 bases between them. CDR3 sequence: CASSRSYYEQYF. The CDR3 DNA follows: TGTGCCAGCAGTAGAAGCTACTACGAGCAGTACTTC.

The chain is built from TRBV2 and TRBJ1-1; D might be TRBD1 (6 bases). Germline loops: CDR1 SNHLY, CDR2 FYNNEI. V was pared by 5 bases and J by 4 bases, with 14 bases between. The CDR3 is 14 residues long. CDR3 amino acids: CASSSRGVSTEAFF. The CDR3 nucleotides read TGTGCCAGCAGTTCCAGGGGAGTGAGCACTGAAGCTTTCTTT. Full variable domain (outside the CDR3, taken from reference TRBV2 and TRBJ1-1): EPEVTQTPSHQVTQMGQEVILRCVPISNHLYFYWYRQILGQKVEFLVSFYNNEISEKSEIFDDQFSVERPDGSNFTLKIRSTKLEDSAMYFCASSSRGVSTEAFFGQGTRLTVV.

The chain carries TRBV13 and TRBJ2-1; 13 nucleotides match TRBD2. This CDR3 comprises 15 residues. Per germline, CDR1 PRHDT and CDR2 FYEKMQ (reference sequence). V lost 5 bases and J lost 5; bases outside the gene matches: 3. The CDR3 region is CASSRGTSGNNEQFF. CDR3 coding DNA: TGTGCCAGCAGCCGCGGGACTAGCGGGAACAATGAGCAGTTCTTC.

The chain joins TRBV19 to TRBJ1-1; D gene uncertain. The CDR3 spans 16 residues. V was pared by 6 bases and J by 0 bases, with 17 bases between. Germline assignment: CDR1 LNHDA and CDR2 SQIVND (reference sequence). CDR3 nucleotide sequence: TGTGCCAGTAGCACCGCGGGAGGGAGATTGAACACTGAAGCTTTCTTT. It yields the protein CASSTAGGRLNTEAFF.

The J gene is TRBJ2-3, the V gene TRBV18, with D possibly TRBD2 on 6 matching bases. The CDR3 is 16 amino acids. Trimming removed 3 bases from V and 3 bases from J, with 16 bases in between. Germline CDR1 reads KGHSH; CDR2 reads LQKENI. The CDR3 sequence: CASSPLVRGMTDTQYF. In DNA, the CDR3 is TGTGCCAGCTCACCCCTCGTGCGGGGAATGACAGATACGCAGTATTTT.

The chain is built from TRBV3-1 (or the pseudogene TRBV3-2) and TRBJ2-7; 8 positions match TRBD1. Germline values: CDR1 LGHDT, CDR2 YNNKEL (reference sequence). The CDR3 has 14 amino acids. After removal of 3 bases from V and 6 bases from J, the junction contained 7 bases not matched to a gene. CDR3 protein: CASSHVDRGAEQYF. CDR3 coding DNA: TGTGCCAGCAGCCATGTTGACAGGGGAGCCGAGCAGTACTTC.

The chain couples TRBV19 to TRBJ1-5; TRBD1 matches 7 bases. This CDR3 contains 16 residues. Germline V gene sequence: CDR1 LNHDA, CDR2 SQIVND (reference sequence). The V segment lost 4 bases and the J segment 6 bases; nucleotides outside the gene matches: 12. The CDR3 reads CASSTEQTGFGQPQHF. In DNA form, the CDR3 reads TGTGCCAGTAGTACCGAACAGACAGGGTTTGGTCAGCCCCAGCATTTT.

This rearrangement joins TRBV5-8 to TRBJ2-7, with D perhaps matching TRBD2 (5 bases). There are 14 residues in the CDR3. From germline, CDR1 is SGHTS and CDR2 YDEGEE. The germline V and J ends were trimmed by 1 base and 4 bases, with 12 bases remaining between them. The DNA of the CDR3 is TGTGCCAGCAGCTTGCGCGGGCTGACGTACGAGCAGTACTTC. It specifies CASSLRGLTYEQYF. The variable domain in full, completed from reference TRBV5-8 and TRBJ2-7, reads EAGVTQSPTHLIKTRGQQATLRCSPISGHTSVYWYQQALGLGLQFLLWYDEGEERNRGNFPPRFSGRQFPNYSSELNVNALELEDSALYLCASSLRGLTYEQYFGPGTRLTVT.

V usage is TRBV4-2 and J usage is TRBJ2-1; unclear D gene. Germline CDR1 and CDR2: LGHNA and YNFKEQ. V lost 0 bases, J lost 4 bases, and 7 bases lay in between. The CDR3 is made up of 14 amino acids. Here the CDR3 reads CASSQDPVYNEQFF. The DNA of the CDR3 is TGTGCCAGCAGCCAAGATCCGGTTTACAATGAGCAGTTCTTC.

The CDR3 here is CASSPRSSGANVLTF. DNA of the CDR3: TGTGCCAGCAGTCCCAGGTCCTCTGGGGCCAACGTCCTGACTTTC. The V and J genes are TRBV6-4 and TRBJ2-6; D is undetermined. Trimming left V 5 bases short and J 0 bases short, with 8 bases between. Germline assignment: CDR1 MRHNA and CDR2 SNTAGT. CDR3 length: 15 amino acids.

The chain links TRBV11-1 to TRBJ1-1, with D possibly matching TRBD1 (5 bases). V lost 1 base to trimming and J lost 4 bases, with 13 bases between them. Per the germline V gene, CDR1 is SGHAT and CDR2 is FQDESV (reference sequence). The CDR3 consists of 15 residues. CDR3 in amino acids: CASSLEPGRGTEAFF. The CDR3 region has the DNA TGTGCCAGCAGCTTAGAACCTGGGAGGGGCACTGAAGCTTTCTTT.

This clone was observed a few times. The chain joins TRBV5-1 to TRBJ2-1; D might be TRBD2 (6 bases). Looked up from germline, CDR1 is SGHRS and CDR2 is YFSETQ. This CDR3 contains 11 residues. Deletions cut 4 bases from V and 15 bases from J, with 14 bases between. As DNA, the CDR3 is TGCGCCAGCAGCGGGGAGACTAGTAGGTTCTTC. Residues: CASSGETSRFF.

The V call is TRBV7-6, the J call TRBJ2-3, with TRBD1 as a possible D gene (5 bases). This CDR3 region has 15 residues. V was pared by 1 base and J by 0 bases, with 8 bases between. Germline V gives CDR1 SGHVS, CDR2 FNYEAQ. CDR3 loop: CASSLGRASTDTQYF. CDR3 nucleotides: TGTGCCAGCAGCTTAGGCAGGGCTAGCACAGATACGCAGTATTTT. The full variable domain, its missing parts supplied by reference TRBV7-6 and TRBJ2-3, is GAGVSQSPRYKVTKRGQDVALRCDPISGHVSLYWYRQALGQGPEFLTYFNYEAQQDKSGLPNDRFSAERPEGSISTLTIQRTEQRDSAMYRCASSLGRASTDTQYFGPGTRLTVL.

CDR3: CARSLAPGGRGYF. DNA of the CDR3: TGTGCCAGAAGCTTAGCCCCGGGGGGCAGGGGATACTTC. The chain links TRBV7-5 to TRBJ2-4; TRBD2, the D gene given by the table, was not confirmed from the DNA. TRBV7-5 has pseudogene status. The length of the CDR3 is 13 residues.

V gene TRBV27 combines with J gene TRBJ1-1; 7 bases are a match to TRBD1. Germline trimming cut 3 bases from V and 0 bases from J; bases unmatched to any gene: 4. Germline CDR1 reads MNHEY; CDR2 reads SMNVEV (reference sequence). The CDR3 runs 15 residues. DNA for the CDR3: TGTGCCAGCAGTTTGGACAGGCGGATGAACACTGAAGCTTTCTTT. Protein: CASSLDRRMNTEAFF.

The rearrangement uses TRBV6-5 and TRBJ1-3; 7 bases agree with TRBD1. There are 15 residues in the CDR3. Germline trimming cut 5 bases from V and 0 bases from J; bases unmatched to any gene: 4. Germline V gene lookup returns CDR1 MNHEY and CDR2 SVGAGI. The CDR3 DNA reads TGTGCCAGCAGTCGACAGGGCCGCTCTGGAAACACCATATATTTT. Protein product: CASSRQGRSGNTIYF.

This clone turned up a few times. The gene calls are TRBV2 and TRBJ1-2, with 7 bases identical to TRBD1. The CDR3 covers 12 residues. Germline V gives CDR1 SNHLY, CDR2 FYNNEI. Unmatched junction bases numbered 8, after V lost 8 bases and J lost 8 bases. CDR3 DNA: TGTGCCAGCTCCAACAGGGGACGAGGCTACACCTTC. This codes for CASSNRGRGYTF.

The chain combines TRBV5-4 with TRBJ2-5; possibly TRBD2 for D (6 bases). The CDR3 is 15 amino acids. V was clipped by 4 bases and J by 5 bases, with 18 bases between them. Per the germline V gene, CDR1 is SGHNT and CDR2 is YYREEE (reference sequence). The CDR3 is CASSRRLTGGETQYF. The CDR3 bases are TGTGCCAGCAGCCGACGACTAACTGGAGGGGAGACCCAGTACTTC.

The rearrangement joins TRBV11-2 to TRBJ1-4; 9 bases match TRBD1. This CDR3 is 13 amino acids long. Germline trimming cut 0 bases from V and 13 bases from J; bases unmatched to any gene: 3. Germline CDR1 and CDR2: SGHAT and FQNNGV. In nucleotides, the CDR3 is TGTGCCAGCAGCTTAGAAGGGACAGGGAGACTGTTTTTT. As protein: CASSLEGTGRLFF. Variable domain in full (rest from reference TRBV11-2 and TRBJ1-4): EAGVAQSPRYKIIEKRQSVAFWCNPISGHATLYWYQQILGQGPKLLIQFQNNGVVDDSQLPKDRFSAERLKGVDSTLKIQPAKLEDSAVYLCASSLEGTGRLFFGSGTQLSVL.

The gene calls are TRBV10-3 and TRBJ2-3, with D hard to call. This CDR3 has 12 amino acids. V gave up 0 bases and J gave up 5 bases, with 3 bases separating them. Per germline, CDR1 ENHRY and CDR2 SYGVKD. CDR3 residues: CAISESIDTQYF. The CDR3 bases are TGTGCCATCAGTGAGTCTATAGATACGCAGTATTTT.

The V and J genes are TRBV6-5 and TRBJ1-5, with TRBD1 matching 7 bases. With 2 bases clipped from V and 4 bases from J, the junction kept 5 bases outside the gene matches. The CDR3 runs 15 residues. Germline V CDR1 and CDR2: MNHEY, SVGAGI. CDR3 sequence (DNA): TGTGCCAGCAGTTACGGGGGACAGCTTAATCAGCCCCAGCATTTT. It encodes CASSYGGQLNQPQHF.

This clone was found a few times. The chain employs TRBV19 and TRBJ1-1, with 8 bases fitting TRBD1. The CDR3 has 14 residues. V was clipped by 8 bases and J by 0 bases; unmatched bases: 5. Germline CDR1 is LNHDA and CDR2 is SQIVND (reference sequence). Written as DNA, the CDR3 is TGTGCCAGTCGATGGGACAGGTTGAACACTGAAGCTTTCTTT. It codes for CASRWDRLNTEAFF.

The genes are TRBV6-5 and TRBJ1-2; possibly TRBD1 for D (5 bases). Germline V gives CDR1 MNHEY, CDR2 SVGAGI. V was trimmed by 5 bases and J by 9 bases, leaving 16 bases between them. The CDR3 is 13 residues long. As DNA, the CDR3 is TGTGCCAGCAGTCCCGGGTCCCGGGGGAGCTACACCTTC. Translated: CASSPGSRGSYTF.

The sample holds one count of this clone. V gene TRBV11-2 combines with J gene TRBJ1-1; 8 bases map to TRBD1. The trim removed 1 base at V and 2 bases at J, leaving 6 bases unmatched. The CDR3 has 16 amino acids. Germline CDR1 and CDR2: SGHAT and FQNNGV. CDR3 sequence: CASSLVWGQANTEAFF. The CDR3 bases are TGTGCCAGCAGCTTAGTGTGGGGACAGGCCAACACTGAAGCTTTCTTT.

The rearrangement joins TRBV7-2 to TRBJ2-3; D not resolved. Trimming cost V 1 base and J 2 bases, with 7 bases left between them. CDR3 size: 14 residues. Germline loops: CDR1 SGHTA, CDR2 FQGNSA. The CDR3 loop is CASSLEYSTDTQYF. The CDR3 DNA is TGTGCCAGCAGCTTAGAATACTCCACAGATACGCAGTATTTT.

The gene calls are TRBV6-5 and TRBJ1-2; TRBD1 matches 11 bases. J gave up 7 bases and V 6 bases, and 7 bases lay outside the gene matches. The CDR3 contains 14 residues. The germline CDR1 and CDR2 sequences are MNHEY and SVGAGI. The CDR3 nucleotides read TGTGCCAGCAGATGGACAGGGGGCGAGTCTGGCTACACCTTC. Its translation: CASRWTGGESGYTF.

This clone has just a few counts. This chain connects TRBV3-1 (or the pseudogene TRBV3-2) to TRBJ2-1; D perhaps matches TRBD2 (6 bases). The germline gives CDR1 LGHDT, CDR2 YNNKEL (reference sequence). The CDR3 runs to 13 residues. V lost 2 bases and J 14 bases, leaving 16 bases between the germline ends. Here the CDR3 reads CASSQLGGGGKFF. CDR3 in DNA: TGTGCCAGCAGCCAATTGGGAGGCGGAGGGAAGTTCTTC.

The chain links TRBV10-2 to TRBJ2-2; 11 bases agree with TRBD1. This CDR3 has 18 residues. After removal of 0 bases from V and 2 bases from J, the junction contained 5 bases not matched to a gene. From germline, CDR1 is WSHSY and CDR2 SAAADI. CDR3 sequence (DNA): TGCGCCAGCAGTGAGTCTGGGACAGGGGGACCTAACACCGGGGAGCTGTTTTTT. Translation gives CASSESGTGGPNTGELFF.

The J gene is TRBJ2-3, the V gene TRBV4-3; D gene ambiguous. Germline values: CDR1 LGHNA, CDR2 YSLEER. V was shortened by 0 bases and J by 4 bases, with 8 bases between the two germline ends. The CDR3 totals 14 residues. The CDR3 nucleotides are TGCGCCAGCAGCCAAGATATGCGCTCAGATACGCAGTATTTT. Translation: CASSQDMRSDTQYF.